Listed below are T cell receptor beta chains from one sample, sequenced in a study of Ad26.COV2.S vaccination and SARS-CoV-2 variants. Sequencing used immunoSEQ multiplex PCR; TCRdb keeps in-frame clones, though not all of them. The sample contains roughly 400,000 clones, 80% to 95% of which appear only once. The source material was peripheral blood, sampled in a trial of Ad26.COV2.S vaccine versus placebo. The source of these receptors is a person between 18 and 65 years old who received the Ad26.COV2.S COVID-19 vaccine or a placebo. Each CDR3 is given without its conserved first and last residue. Size values are once, few and many counts, or a class for expanded clones, and some rows have none.

TRBV5-1	11	TRBJ1-1	NA	ASSRDLNTEAF
TRBV3-1/TRBV3-2	17	TRBJ2-5	NA	ASSQEGAGWTGPEGTQY
TRBV10-3	15	TRBJ2-1	NA	AISPGLAARSYNEQF
TRBV3-1/TRBV3-2	13	TRBJ2-5	NA	ASSHLAGGGETQY
TRBV5-4	11	TRBJ2-1	once	ASSLVGSNEQF
TRBV12-3/TRBV12-4	11	TRBJ2-7	once	ASSIGQTYEQY
TRBV27	14	TRBJ2-1	NA	ASSLSGQGRGNEQF
TRBV27	18	TRBJ2-2	NA	ASSPRGGWRTGGNTGELF
TRBV19	13	TRBJ2-3	NA	ASNVAGGPTDTQY
TRBV4-2	19	TRBJ2-1	NA	ASSQGGVASGRSSIYNEQF
TRBV15	13	TRBJ1-5	NA	ATSRDRGVNQPQH
TRBV12-3/TRBV12-4	11	TRBJ1-5	once	ASSLRRNQPQH
TRBV7-6	14	TRBJ2-1	NA	ASSLVGGPEYNEQF
TRBV15	15	TRBJ2-7	many	ATSRGGGNSGPYEQY
TRBV6-2/TRBV6-3	11	TRBJ2-2	NA	ASSRGEAGELF
TRBV24-1	12	TRBJ2-1	once	ATGPEQGYNEQF
TRBV5-1	17	TRBJ2-1	NA	ASSLDDRVLSPSYNEQF
TRBV5-6	14	TRBJ2-7	NA	ASGYAAVAGAGEQY
TRBV15	11	TRBJ2-6	NA	ATREAGANVLT
TRBV15	11	TRBJ2-7	NA	ATSRGQGNEQY
TRBV25-1	13	TRBJ2-6	NA	ASSDRSSGANVLT
TRBV24-1	14	TRBJ1-2	NA	ATSDPGKGDGYGYT
TRBV5-6	14	TRBJ1-4	once	ASSTEGQGIREKLF
TRBV13	12	TRBJ2-7	NA	ASSDPGLADEQY
TRBV28	12	TRBJ1-1	NA	ASSFYGTQTEAF
TRBV9	12	TRBJ2-3	NA	ASSAGHSTDTQY
TRBV7-2	13	TRBJ1-4	NA	ASSPAPATNEKLF
TRBV30	11	TRBJ2-7	NA	AWSGDSSYEQY
TRBV27	12	TRBJ2-7	NA	ASSLSIVSYEQY
TRBV30	12	TRBJ1-1	NA	AWSVLPGGTEAF
TRBV11-1	10	TRBJ2-1	NA	ASSWSASEQF
TRBV7-2	13	TRBJ1-5	NA	ASSLVGGYNQPQH
TRBV5-1	15	TRBJ1-3	NA	ASSLATGQDSGNTIY
TRBV18	11	TRBJ2-1	NA	ASSPGTGDEQF
TRBV28	14	TRBJ2-1	NA	ASSFTGTSGINEQF
TRBV6-5	13	TRBJ2-2	NA	ASSPGTANTGELF
TRBV11-3	15	TRBJ2-1	NA	ASSFILGGTGGNEQF
TRBV27	12	TRBJ2-2	NA	ASSLAANTGELF
TRBV3-1/TRBV3-2	13	TRBJ2-3	NA	ASSPTSGGADTQY
TRBV7-9	8	TRBJ2-1	NA	ASSFHEQF
TRBV7-9	11	TRBJ2-1	NA	ASSGTSGREQF
TRBV27	13	TRBJ2-2	NA	ASSLLGSDTGELF
TRBV5-6	12	TRBJ2-2	NA	ASSLAGLDGELF
TRBV7-3	11	TRBJ2-1	NA	ASSQDGYNEQF
TRBV6-5	13	TRBJ1-2	NA	ASSYGSAVNYGYT